What follows describes a single T cell receptor (beta chain). Its cognate antigen is unknown. Germline V gene sequence: CDR1 SEHNR, CDR2 FQNEAQ (reference sequence). V shed 2 bases, J shed 9 bases, and the junction held 11 bases outside the gene matches. The CDR3 runs to 15 residues. This entry comes from a study of response to subunit inactivated influenza vaccine. Study results and limitations: Seasonal influenza vaccination, on each occasion, was suggested by the authors to recruit few new T cells.

TCRdb re-called the RT-PCR reads with MiXCR, one entry per CDR3 protein. The data contain hundreds of thousands of distinct CDR3 sequences, around a sixth of them singletons. The sample in question was PBMCs from blood, obtained approximately 5 days after vaccination. The J gene is TRBJ2-3, the V gene TRBV7-9, with TRBD2 matching 7 bases. The TCR comes from a man aged 50 to 60 who received an inactivated influenza vaccine. In DNA form, the CDR3 reads TGTGCCAGCAGCTTATCTAGCGGCCCCCTCGCCACGCAGTATTTT. Amino acids: CASSLSSGPLATQYF.